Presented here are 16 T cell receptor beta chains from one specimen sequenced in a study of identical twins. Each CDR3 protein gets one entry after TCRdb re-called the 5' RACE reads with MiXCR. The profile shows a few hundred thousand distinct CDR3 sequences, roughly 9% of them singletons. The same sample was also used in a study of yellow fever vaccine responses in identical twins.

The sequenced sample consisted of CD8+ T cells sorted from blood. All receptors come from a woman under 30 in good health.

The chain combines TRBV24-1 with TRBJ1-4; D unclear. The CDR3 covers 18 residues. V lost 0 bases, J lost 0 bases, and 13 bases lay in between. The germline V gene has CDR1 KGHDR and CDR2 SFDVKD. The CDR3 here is CATSDLPAEGATNEKLFF. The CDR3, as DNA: TGTGCCACCAGTGATTTGCCGGCTGAAGGTGCAACTAATGAAAAACTGTTTTTT.

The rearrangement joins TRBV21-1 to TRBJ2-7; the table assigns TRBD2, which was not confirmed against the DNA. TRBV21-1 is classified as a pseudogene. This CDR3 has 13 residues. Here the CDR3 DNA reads TGTGCCAGCGCGCAGGGACGAGCCTACGAGCAGTACTTC. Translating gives CASAQGRAYEQYF.

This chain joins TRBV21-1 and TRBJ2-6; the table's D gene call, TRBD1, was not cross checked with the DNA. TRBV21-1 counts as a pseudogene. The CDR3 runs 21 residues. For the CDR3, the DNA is TGTGCCAGCAGCAAGACGGAGCCGGGACATCAAACCCGCTCTGGGGCCAACGTCCTGACTTTC. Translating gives CASSKTEPGHQTRSGANVLTF.

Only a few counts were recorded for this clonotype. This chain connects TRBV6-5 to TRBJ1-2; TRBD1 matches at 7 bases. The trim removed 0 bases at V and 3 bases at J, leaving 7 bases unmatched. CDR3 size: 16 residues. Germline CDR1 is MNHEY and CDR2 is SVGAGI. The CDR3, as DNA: TGTGCCAGCAGTTACTCGGGACAGCTGGGGGACTATGGCTACACCTTC. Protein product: CASSYSGQLGDYGYTF.

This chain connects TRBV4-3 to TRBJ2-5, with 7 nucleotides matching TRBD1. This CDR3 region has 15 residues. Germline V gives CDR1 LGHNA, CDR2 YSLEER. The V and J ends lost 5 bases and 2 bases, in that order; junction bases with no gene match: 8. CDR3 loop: CASSEGTATQETQYF. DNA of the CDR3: TGCGCCAGCAGCGAGGGGACAGCAACTCAAGAGACCCAGTACTTC.

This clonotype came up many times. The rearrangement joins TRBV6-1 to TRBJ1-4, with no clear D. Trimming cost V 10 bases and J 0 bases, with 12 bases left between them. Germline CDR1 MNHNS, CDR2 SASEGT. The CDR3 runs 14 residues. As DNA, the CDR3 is TGTGCCACCAATAACGGGGCAACTAATGAAAAACTGTTTTTT. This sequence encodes CATNNGATNEKLFF.

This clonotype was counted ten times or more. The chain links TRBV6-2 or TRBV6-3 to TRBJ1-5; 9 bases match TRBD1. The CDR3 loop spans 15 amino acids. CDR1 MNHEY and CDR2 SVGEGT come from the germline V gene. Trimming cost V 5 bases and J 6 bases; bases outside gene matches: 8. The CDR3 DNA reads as TGTGCCAGCAGTACCCGAACAGGGGGCCTTCAGCCCCAGCATTTT. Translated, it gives CASSTRTGGLQPQHF.

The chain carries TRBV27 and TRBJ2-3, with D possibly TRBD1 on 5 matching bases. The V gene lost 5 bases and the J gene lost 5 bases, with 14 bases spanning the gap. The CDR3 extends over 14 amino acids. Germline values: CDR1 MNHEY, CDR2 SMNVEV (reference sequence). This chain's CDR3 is CASSLLGQIDTQYF. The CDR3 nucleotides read TGTGCCAGCAGTCTACTGGGGCAGATAGATACGCAGTATTTT.

The CDR3 is CATSVGRDYEQYF. The CDR3 coding sequence is TGTGCCACCAGTGTGGGACGGGACTACGAGCAGTACTTC. The chain employs TRBV24-1 and TRBJ2-7; either TRBD1 or TRBD2 may supply D (5 bases each). CDR3 length: 13 residues. Germline V lookup: CDR1 KGHDR, CDR2 SFDVKD. Between the trimmed V and J ends, which lost 5 bases and 3 bases, there was a span of 10 bases.

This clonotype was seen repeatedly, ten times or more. The CDR3 loop reads CASSPKLGGLTSYEQYF. As DNA, the CDR3 is TGCGCCAGCAGCCCAAAATTAGGGGGCCTGACCTCCTACGAGCAGTACTTC. The chain employs TRBV5-1 and TRBJ2-7; 7 bases align to TRBD1. V lost 4 bases to trimming and J lost 0 bases; unmatched junction nucleotides: 13. The germline CDR1 and CDR2 sequences are SGHRS and YFSETQ. This CDR3 is 17 amino acids long.

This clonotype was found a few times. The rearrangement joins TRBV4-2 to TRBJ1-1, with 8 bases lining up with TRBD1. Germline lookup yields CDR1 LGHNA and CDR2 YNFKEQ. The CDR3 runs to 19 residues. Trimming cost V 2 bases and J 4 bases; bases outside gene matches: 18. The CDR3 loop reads CASSQPTGTGSERGTEAFF. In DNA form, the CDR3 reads TGTGCCAGCAGCCAACCTACCGGGACAGGTTCCGAGAGGGGCACTGAAGCTTTCTTT.

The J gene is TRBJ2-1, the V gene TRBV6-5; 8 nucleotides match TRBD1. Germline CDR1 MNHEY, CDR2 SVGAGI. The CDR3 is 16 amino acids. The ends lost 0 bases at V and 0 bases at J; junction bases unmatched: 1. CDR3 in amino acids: CASSYSTGGSYNEQFF. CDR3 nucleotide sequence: TGTGCCAGCAGTTACTCTACAGGGGGCTCCTACAATGAGCAGTTCTTC.

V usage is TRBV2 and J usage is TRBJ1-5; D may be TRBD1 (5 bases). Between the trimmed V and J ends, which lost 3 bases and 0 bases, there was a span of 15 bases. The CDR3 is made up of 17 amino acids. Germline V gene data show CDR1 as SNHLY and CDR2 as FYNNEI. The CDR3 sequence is CASSDKRGEYSNQPQHF. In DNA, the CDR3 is TGTGCCAGCAGTGATAAGAGAGGGGAATATAGCAATCAGCCCCAGCATTTT. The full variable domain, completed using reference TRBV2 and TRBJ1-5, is EPEVTQTPSHQVTQMGQEVILRCVPISNHLYFYWYRQILGQKVEFLVSFYNNEISEKSEIFDDQFSVERPDGSNFTLKIRSTKLEDSAMYFCASSDKRGEYSNQPQHFGDGTRLSIL.

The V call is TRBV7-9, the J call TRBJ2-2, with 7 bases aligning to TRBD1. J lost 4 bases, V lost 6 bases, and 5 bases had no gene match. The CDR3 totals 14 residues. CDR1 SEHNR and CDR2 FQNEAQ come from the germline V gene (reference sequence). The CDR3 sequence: CASSHDRVTGELFF. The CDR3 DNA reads TGTGCCAGCAGTCACGACAGGGTCACCGGGGAGCTGTTTTTT. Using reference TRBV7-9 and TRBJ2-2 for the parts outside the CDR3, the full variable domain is DTGVSQNPRHKITKRGQNVTFRCDPISEHNRLYWYRQTLGQGPEFLTYFQNEAQLEKSRLLSDRFSAERPKGSFSTLEIQRTEQGDSAMYLCASSHDRVTGELFFGEGSRLTVL.

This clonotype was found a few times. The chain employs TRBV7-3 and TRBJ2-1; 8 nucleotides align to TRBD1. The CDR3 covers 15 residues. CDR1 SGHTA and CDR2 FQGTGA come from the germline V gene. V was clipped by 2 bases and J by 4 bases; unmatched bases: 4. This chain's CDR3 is CASSLGQGRYNEQFF. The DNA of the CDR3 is TGTGCCAGCAGCTTAGGACAGGGTCGATACAATGAGCAGTTCTTC.

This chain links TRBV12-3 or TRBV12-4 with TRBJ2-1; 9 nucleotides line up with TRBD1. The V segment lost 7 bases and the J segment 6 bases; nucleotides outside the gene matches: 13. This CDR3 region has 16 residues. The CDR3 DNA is TGTGCCAGCACCGCCTCGGGACAGGGACCCTCCAATGAGCAGTTCTTC. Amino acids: CASTASGQGPSNEQFF.